The 10 T cell receptor beta chains listed next were all sequenced from one sample in a study of cytomegalovirus exposure and HLA in healthy donors. The PCR was carried out with 60 Vbeta primers and 13 Jbeta primers. Profiled with immunoSEQ multiplex PCR; TCRdb holds only in-frame clones, not every one. The data show about 130,000 clones, roughly 78% seen once. The sequencing input was PBMCs. All receptors come from a man aged 40-55 years in good health and CMV-seronegative.

The chain combines TRBV27 with TRBJ2-4, with D maybe TRBD2 (7 bases). Germline V gene data show CDR1 as MNHEY and CDR2 as SMNVEV (reference sequence). V was clipped by 6 bases and J by 6 bases, with 27 bases between them. The CDR3 sequence is 18 residues long. CDR3 sequence: CASSLKGVAGGSGNIQYF. The DNA of the CDR3 is TGTGCCAGCAGCCTAAAGGGGGTAGCGGGCGGATCGGGAAACATTCAGTACTTC.

This clone is a singleton in its sample. This sequence joins TRBV10-3 and TRBJ2-2; 7 bases map to TRBD1. CDR1 and CDR2 (germline): ENHRY, SYGVKD. Trimming removed 2 bases from V and 5 bases from J; junction bases left unmatched: 5. The CDR3 totals 15 residues. CDR3 nucleotides: TGTGCCATCAGTGAGAGGAAACAGGGGACCGGGGAGCTGTTTTTT. It is translated as CAISERKQGTGELFF.

The rearrangement uses TRBV7-8 and TRBJ1-2; D is unresolved. V shed 7 bases and J shed 6 bases, with 18 bases lying between them. CDR3 length: 14 amino acids. Germline V gives CDR1 SGHVS, CDR2 FQNEAQ. CDR3 nucleotides: TGTGCCAGCACCTCGGAGGCGGGGTATGATGGCTACACCTTC. This gives the protein CASTSEAGYDGYTF.

The chain links TRBV5-5 to TRBJ2-7, with D possibly TRBD2 on 5 matching bases. CDR1 and CDR2 (germline): SGHKS, YYEKEE (reference sequence). V dropped 4 bases and J dropped 6 bases, with 20 bases sitting between them. The CDR3 is made up of 15 amino acids. The CDR3 DNA reads TGTGCCAGCAGCGACTCCGGACTTCCCCTCTCCGAGCAGTACTTC. It translates to CASSDSGLPLSEQYF.

The chain combines TRBV19 with TRBJ2-7, with TRBD1 matching over 8 bases. The germline gives CDR1 LNHDA, CDR2 SQIVND (reference sequence). The CDR3 is made up of 16 amino acids. J lost 1 base, V lost 3 bases, and 8 bases had no gene match. CDR3 in amino acids: CASSIRGRRTSYEQYF. In DNA, the CDR3 is TGTGCCAGTAGTATCAGGGGGCGCCGGACGTCCTACGAGCAGTACTTC.

The rearrangement uses TRBV6-1 and TRBJ2-2; D may be TRBD2 (6 bases). Trimming took 8 bases from V and 4 from J, leaving 11 bases between them. This CDR3 is built from 13 residues. Germline V gives CDR1 MNHNS, CDR2 SASEGT. CDR3 residues: CASPGTPTGELFF. CDR3 nucleotide sequence: TGTGCCAGCCCAGGGACTCCCACCGGGGAGCTGTTTTTT.

V gene TRBV7-2 combines with J gene TRBJ2-5, with TRBD1 as a possible D gene (6 bases). This CDR3 is 14 amino acids long. Germline V gives CDR1 SGHTA, CDR2 FQGNSA. V lost 4 bases and J 2 bases, leaving 11 bases between the germline ends. This CDR3 is CASSWQRGQETQYF. CDR3 in DNA: TGTGCCAGCAGCTGGCAGAGGGGGCAAGAGACCCAGTACTTC.

This CDR3 reads CASSPTLGVIYNEQFF. For the CDR3, the DNA is TGTGCCAGCAGTCCAACTCTAGGGGTGATCTACAATGAGCAGTTCTTC. This chain uses TRBV28 with TRBJ2-1; possible D gene TRBD1, 5 bases. This CDR3 contains 16 residues. The V gene's germline CDR1 is MDHEN and CDR2 SYDVKM. Deletions cut 5 bases from V and 3 bases from J, with 17 bases between. Filled out from reference TRBV28 and TRBJ2-1, the complete variable domain reads DVKVTQSSRYLVKRTGEKVFLECVQDMDHENMFWYRQDPGLGLRLIYFSYDVKMKEKGDIPEGYSVSREKKERFSLILESASTNQTSMYLCASSPTLGVIYNEQFFGPGTRLTVL.

V is TRBV5-6 and J is TRBJ2-7; tentative D call: TRBD2 (5 bases). The CDR3 totals 14 residues. V was shortened by 3 bases and J by 3 bases, with 13 bases between the two germline ends. CDR1 SGHDT and CDR2 YYEEEE come from the germline V gene. CDR3 in amino acids: CASSSWERLYEQYF. CDR3 DNA: TGTGCCAGCAGCTCCTGGGAGAGGCTCTACGAGCAGTACTTC.

This clone appeared a few times. This chain joins TRBV6-1 and TRBJ2-5; 15 bases are shared with TRBD2. Germline V gene lookup returns CDR1 MNHNS and CDR2 SASEGT. V was pared by 3 bases and J by 3 bases, with 2 bases of the junction left unmatched. The CDR3 is 16 amino acids. The CDR3 is CASSEGLAGGEETQYF. In DNA, the CDR3 is TGTGCCAGCAGTGAGGGACTAGCGGGAGGCGAAGAGACCCAGTACTTC.